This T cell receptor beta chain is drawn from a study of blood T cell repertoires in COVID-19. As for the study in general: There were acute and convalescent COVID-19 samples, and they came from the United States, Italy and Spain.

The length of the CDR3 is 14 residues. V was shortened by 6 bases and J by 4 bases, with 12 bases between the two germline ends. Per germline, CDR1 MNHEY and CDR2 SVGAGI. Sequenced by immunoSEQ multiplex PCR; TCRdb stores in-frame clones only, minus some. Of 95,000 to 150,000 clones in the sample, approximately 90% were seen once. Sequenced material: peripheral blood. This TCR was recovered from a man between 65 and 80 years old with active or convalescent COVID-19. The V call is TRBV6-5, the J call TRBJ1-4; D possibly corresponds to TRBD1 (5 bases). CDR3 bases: TGTGCCAGCAGCGGAGGGGCGCTTAATGAAAAACTGTTTTTT. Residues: CASSGGALNEKLFF.